This TCR beta chain came from a study of blood T cell repertoires in COVID-19. Study-level background: Sites in the United States, Italy and Spain provided acute and convalescent COVID-19 samples.

Produced via immunoSEQ multiplex PCR; TCRdb's table is partial and in-frame only. Among 85,000 to 100,000 clones listed, roughly 88% were seen once. Trimming cost V 6 bases and J 1 base, with 12 bases left between them. Germline V gene lookup returns CDR1 MNHEY and CDR2 SVGAGI. There are 14 residues in the CDR3. The TCR originated in a man aged 50 to 60 with COVID-19, enrolled during active disease. Sequencing used peripheral blood. The J gene is TRBJ1-1, the V gene TRBV6-5, with unresolved D. Written as DNA, the CDR3 is TGTGCCAGCAGCCTCAGTATCCAGAACACTGAAGCTTTCTTT. Amino acids: CASSLSIQNTEAFF.